This is a list of T cell receptor beta chains from one sample in a study of blood T cell repertoires in COVID-19. Libraries were prepared by immunoSEQ multiplex PCR; TCRdb keeps only in-frame clonotypes and omits some of them. The table lists 300,000 to 350,000 clones, roughly 90% of them singletons. The specimen sequenced was peripheral blood. The receptors derive from a woman between 65 and 79 years old with COVID-19, enrolled during active disease. Each CDR3 is given with its conserved first and last residue. Some rows have no size entry. The others give once, few or many, or a class for an expanded clone.

TRBJ2-2	-	17	TRBV24-1	CATSDEGSGVFTGELFF
TRBJ1-1	-	17	TRBV5-1	CASSLGQGLRMNTEAFF
TRBJ1-1	-	14	TRBV18	CASSRWTENTEAFF
TRBJ1-5	once	15	TRBV27	CASSLAGTYNQPQHF
TRBJ2-5	-	13	TRBV12-2	CASRQLDRETQYF
TRBJ2-3	-	15	TRBV9	CASSVEEFLTDTQYF
TRBJ1-1	-	15	TRBV5-1	CASSQNRGHGTEAFF
TRBJ2-7	few	14	TRBV27	CASRPGGSSYEQYF
TRBJ2-1	-	14	TRBV2	CASSPGQGSDEQFF
TRBJ1-5	-	15	TRBV27	CASSGTAVSNQPQHF
TRBJ2-1	-	15	TRBV5-4	CASSFGGGSYNEQFF
TRBJ2-5	-	12	TRBV6-6	CASSYLQETQYF
TRBJ1-2	-	13	TRBV3-1/TRBV3-2	CASSGDRGYGYTF
TRBJ2-7	once	15	TRBV7-7	CASSSGQGPSYEQYF
TRBJ2-3	-	14	TRBV7-3	CASSFGPTPDTQYF
TRBJ2-3	-	15	TRBV6-6	CASSYEDTRTDTQYF
TRBJ1-2	-	13	TRBV30	CAWAQDSYYGYTF
TRBJ2-3	-	15	TRBV24-1	CATSDPSGDTDTQYF
TRBJ1-1	-	12	TRBV7-9	CASSRQNTEAFF
TRBJ2-5	-	14	TRBV24-1	CATSDSRVTGTQYF
TRBJ1-1	-	14	TRBV5-1	CASSLDRGYSGAFF
TRBJ2-7	-	14	TRBV19	CASSLAGGSYEQYF
TRBJ1-2	-	16	TRBV5-6	CASSFPGQGAYYGYTF
TRBJ2-2	-	14	TRBV5-1	CASRHRGDTGELFF
TRBJ2-3	-	12	TRBV30	CASVAGYDTQYF
TRBJ2-7	-	13	TRBV12-3/TRBV12-4	CASSLRQVYEQYF
TRBJ1-1	-	13	TRBV6-5	CASSYQGAGEAFF
TRBJ1-1	-	15	TRBV5-8	CASSLAGQGKAEAFF
TRBJ1-4	-	16	TRBV5-1	CASSWGGTSTNEKLFF
TRBJ2-1	-	18	TRBV19	CASSITSGGVLGRNEQFF
TRBJ1-6	-	14	TRBV30	CAWGVGGDNSPLHF
TRBJ1-2	once	15	TRBV4-1	CASNQAVQAFYGYTF
TRBJ2-7	-	13	TRBV13	CASSRDRSYEQYF
TRBJ1-4	-	14	TRBV20-1	CSATEGATNEKLFF
TRBJ1-2	-	14	TRBV29-1	CSVRTSGGADGYTF
TRBJ2-3	once	13	TRBV11-2	CASSLRDGGTQYF
TRBJ1-1	-	15	TRBV5-4	CASSRDTLRNTEAFF
TRBJ1-1	-	15	TRBV27	CASSFAGVLGTEAFF
TRBJ1-1	few	15	TRBV27	CASSFSRDGPTEAFF
TRBJ1-3	-	15	TRBV6-5	CASSLDSSSGNTIYF
TRBJ1-2	-	14	TRBV5-4	CASSLAGTNYGYTF
TRBJ1-2	-	13	TRBV10-3	CAISVGDSYGYTF
TRBJ1-1	-	15	TRBV27	CASSLLDRGATEAFF
TRBJ2-7	-	13	TRBV18	CASSPLRGAEQYF
TRBJ2-7	-	12	TRBV28	CASRWGTYEQYF
TRBJ2-7	-	13	TRBV15	CATSSERGYEQYF
TRBJ1-1	-	16	TRBV25-1	CASSEDSRREGTEAFF
TRBJ2-5	-	14	TRBV19	CASSGQGVGETQYF
TRBJ2-1	-	16	TRBV7-2	CASSLLSGGIYNEQFF
TRBJ2-7	-	14	TRBV5-6	CASSLRGRLSEQYF